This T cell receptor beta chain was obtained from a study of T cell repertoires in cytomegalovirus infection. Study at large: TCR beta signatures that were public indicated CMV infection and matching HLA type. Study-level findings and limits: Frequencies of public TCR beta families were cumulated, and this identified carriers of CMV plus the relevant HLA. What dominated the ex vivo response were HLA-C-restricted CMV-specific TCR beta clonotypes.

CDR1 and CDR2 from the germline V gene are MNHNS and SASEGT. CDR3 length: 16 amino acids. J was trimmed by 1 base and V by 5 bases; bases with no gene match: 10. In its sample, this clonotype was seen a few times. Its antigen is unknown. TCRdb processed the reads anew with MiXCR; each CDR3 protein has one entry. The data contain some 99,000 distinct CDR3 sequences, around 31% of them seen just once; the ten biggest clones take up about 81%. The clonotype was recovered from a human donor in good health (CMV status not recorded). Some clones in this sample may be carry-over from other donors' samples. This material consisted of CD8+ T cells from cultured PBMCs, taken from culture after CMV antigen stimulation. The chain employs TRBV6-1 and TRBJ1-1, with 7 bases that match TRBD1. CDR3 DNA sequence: TGTGCCAGCAGTTATCCACAGGGGTGGAAGAACACTGAAGCTTTCTTT. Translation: CASSYPQGWKNTEAFF.